These 27 T cell receptor beta chains came from one sample sequenced in a study of identifying expanded T cells in peripheral blood. The table came from immunoSEQ multiplex PCR; TCRdb's copy has only in-frame clones and leaves some out. The data contain more than 75,000 clones, about 90% of them singletons. Sequencing was carried out using blood. All receptors come from a person aged 18-69 years in good health.

V is TRBV27 and J is TRBJ1-1; a possible D gene is TRBD1 (5 bases). V lost 0 bases to trimming and J lost 1 base, with 9 bases between them. The CDR3 spans 15 residues. CDR1 is MNHEY and CDR2 is SMNVEV in the germline V gene (reference sequence). The CDR3: CASSLSAGPNTEAFF. The CDR3 DNA follows: TGTGCCAGCAGTTTATCGGCAGGGCCGAACACTGAAGCTTTCTTT.

The chain links TRBV7-8 to TRBJ2-7; no clear D. Germline CDR1 is SGHVS and CDR2 is FQNEAQ. V was cut by 0 bases and J by 4 bases, with 4 bases left in between. This CDR3 has 12 residues. The CDR3 region is CASSLANYEQYF. As DNA, the CDR3 is TGTGCCAGCAGCTTAGCGAATTACGAGCAGTACTTC.

The genes are TRBV9 and TRBJ1-2; D is unclear. Germline V gives CDR1 SGDLS, CDR2 YYNGEE. The V gene lost 2 bases and the J gene lost 4 bases, with 12 bases spanning the gap. The CDR3 sequence is 14 residues long. The DNA of the CDR3 is TGTGCCAGCAGCGTTGGTCGGACGGGCTATGGCTACACCTTC. This translates into CASSVGRTGYGYTF.

V usage is TRBV5-1 and J usage is TRBJ1-5; 11 positions agree with TRBD1. CDR3 length equals 17 residues. Trimming at V came to 2 bases and at J to 0 bases, leaving 4 bases not matched to a gene. Germline values: CDR1 SGHRS, CDR2 YFSETQ. The CDR3 DNA reads as TGCGCCAGCAGCTTAGGGACAGGGGGTTATAGCAATCAGCCCCAGCATTTT. Translating gives CASSLGTGGYSNQPQHF.

This chain joins TRBV19 and TRBJ1-1; no reliable D call. The CDR3 sequence is 13 residues long. Germline CDR1 reads LNHDA; CDR2 reads SQIVND (reference sequence). V lost 5 bases and J lost 1, with 8 bases in between. The CDR3 bases are TGTGCCAGTAGTCTTGACACGAACACTGAAGCTTTCTTT. Translated: CASSLDTNTEAFF.

The chain's CDR3 is CASKQGGSGQETQYF. CDR3 DNA sequence: TGTGCCAGTAAACAAGGCGGGAGTGGACAAGAGACCCAGTACTTC. This sequence joins TRBV19 and TRBJ2-5, with 7 bases aligning to TRBD2. Per the germline V gene, CDR1 is LNHDA and CDR2 is SQIVND (reference sequence). This CDR3 spans 15 amino acids. Trimming removed 7 bases from V and 2 bases from J; junction bases left unmatched: 10. The variable domain in full, with the rest retrieved from reference TRBV19 and TRBJ2-5, is DGGITQSPKYLFRKEGQNVTLSCEQNLNHDAMYWYRQDPGQGLRLIYYSQIVNDFQKGDIAEGYSVSREKKESFPLTVTSAQKNPTAFYLCASKQGGSGQETQYFGPGTRLLVL.

This chain connects TRBV6-5 to TRBJ2-7; no clear D. V was cut by 2 bases and J by 2 bases, with 10 bases left in between. The CDR3 is 14 amino acids. Germline CDR1 and CDR2: MNHEY and SVGAGI. CDR3 coding DNA: TGTGCCAGCAGTTACACGGACGGAGCCTACGAGCAGTACTTC. This gives the protein CASSYTDGAYEQYF.

The table lists this clone with a few counts. The V gene is TRBV6-4, the J gene TRBJ2-2; TRBD1 might be the D (5 bases). CDR1 and CDR2 from the germline V gene are MRHNA and SNTAGT. V was pared by 3 bases and J by 3 bases, with 11 bases between. The CDR3 is made up of 15 amino acids. CDR3 loop: CASSESQDDTGELFF. The CDR3 DNA reads TGTGCCAGCAGTGAGTCACAGGATGACACCGGGGAGCTGTTTTTT.

In this sample, this clone turned up a few times. Other nucleotide sequences in the sample specify the same CDR3. V gene TRBV27 combines with J gene TRBJ1-1; a possible D gene is TRBD1 (6 bases). Germline-derived CDR1 and CDR2 are MNHEY and SMNVEV (reference sequence). This CDR3 comprises 11 residues. With 5 bases removed from V and 8 bases from J, the gap between germline ends came to 9 bases. CDR3 coding DNA: TGTGCCAGCAGTAAAGGGACAGAAGCTTTCTTT. Protein sequence: CASSKGTEAFF.

The chain links TRBV5-6 to TRBJ2-7; D is perhaps TRBD1 (5 bases). Germline values: CDR1 SGHDT, CDR2 YYEEEE. The CDR3 loop spans 14 amino acids. Trimming removed 3 bases at V and 3 bases at J, with 13 bases between. The DNA of the CDR3 is TGTGCCAGCAGCTCATTACCAGGGAACTACGAGCAGTACTTC. Translated: CASSSLPGNYEQYF.

The chain couples TRBV25-1 to TRBJ2-2; 8 bases match TRBD1. The CDR3 loop spans 18 amino acids. Germline loops: CDR1 MGHDK, CDR2 SYGVNS. Trimming removed 3 bases from V and 6 bases from J; junction bases left unmatched: 15. The CDR3, as DNA: TGTGCCAGCAGTGAGCTCACCGCCTTGGCAGGGGGCCCCGGGGAGCTGTTTTTT. Translating it yields CASSELTALAGGPGELFF.

The V call is TRBV28, the J call TRBJ1-5; 9 nucleotides agree with TRBD1. Per germline, CDR1 MDHEN and CDR2 SYDVKM. The CDR3 has 14 residues. After removal of 5 bases from V and 3 bases from J, the junction contained 2 bases not matched to a gene. The CDR3 loop is CASSRTGDNQPQHF. CDR3 bases: TGTGCCAGCAGTCGGACAGGGGACAATCAGCCCCAGCATTTT. The entire variable domain, with the rest obtained from reference TRBV28 and TRBJ1-5, is as follows: DVKVTQSSRYLVKRTGEKVFLECVQDMDHENMFWYRQDPGLGLRLIYFSYDVKMKEKGDIPEGYSVSREKKERFSLILESASTNQTSMYLCASSRTGDNQPQHFGDGTRLSIL.

The chain joins TRBV10-3 to TRBJ1-3; 7 positions agree with TRBD1. The germline CDR1 and CDR2 sequences are ENHRY and SYGVKD. CDR3 length: 16 amino acids. The ends lost 7 bases at V and 0 bases at J; junction bases unmatched: 9. The CDR3 sequence is CAIMGGQPFSGNTIYF. The CDR3 DNA is TGTGCCATCATGGGGGGACAGCCTTTCTCTGGAAACACCATATATTTT.

V is TRBV5-4 and J is TRBJ1-1, with 7 bases identical to TRBD1. The CDR3 totals 14 residues. V was clipped by 2 bases and J by 2 bases; unmatched bases: 3. Germline CDR1 reads SGHNT; CDR2 reads YYREEE (reference sequence). The CDR3, as DNA: TGTGCCAGCAGCTTAGGGACAGAAAACACTGAAGCTTTCTTT. Translating gives CASSLGTENTEAFF.

The chain has TRBV18 and TRBJ2-7; 8 positions match TRBD1. This CDR3 is built from 15 residues. V gave up 4 bases and J gave up 3 bases; unmatched junction bases: 8. Germline CDR1 and CDR2: KGHSH and LQKENI. The CDR3 DNA is TGTGCCAGCTCACTGTCGGGACAGGCGAGCTACGAGCAGTACTTC. This encodes CASSLSGQASYEQYF.

The chain joins TRBV4-1 to TRBJ2-7; no clear D. Germline V gene lookup returns CDR1 MGHRA and CDR2 YSYEKL. Trimming shortened V by 4 bases and J by 5 bases, and 12 bases separated the two germline ends. The CDR3 is made up of 13 amino acids. CDR3 sequence reads: CASSPLFLDEQYF. The CDR3 region has the DNA TGCGCCAGCAGCCCCTTATTTCTCGACGAGCAGTACTTC.

The chain joins TRBV5-4 to TRBJ2-7, with TRBD2 matching over 15 bases. Germline CDR1 and CDR2: SGHNT and YYREEE (reference sequence). Germline trimming cut 3 bases from V and 2 bases from J; bases unmatched to any gene: 6. This CDR3 comprises 17 residues. Here the CDR3 reads CASSSGLAGGATYEQYF. Here the CDR3 DNA reads TGTGCCAGCAGCTCGGGACTAGCGGGAGGTGCAACCTACGAGCAGTACTTC.

V gene TRBV6-1 combines with J gene TRBJ2-7; no firm D call. The CDR3 is made up of 12 amino acids. CDR1 MNHNS and CDR2 SASEGT come from the germline V gene. Trimming stripped 6 bases from V and 5 bases from J, with 11 bases between. The CDR3 region has the DNA TGTGCCAGCAGCCACACCCCGGACGAGCAGTACTTC. It is translated as CASSHTPDEQYF.

This chain joins TRBV18 and TRBJ1-5; tentative D call: TRBD1 (5 bases). V was shortened by 2 bases and J by 6 bases, with 14 bases between the two germline ends. The CDR3 is 15 amino acids. Germline V lookup: CDR1 KGHSH, CDR2 LQKENI. The DNA for the CDR3 is TGTGCCAGCTCACCATCCCAGGGATCTGGTCAGCCCCAGCATTTT. Translating gives CASSPSQGSGQPQHF.

The rearrangement links TRBV28 to TRBJ1-5; D is ambiguous. The germline CDR1 and CDR2 sequences are MDHEN and SYDVKM. This CDR3 has 16 residues. Between the trimmed V and J ends, which lost 3 bases and 0 bases, there was a span of 12 bases. CDR3 sequence: CASSFRAGYSNQPQHF. The CDR3 nucleotides read TGTGCCAGCAGTTTCCGGGCGGGTTATAGCAATCAGCCCCAGCATTTT.

The genes are TRBV6-1 and TRBJ2-1; 12 positions match TRBD2. V dropped 2 bases and J dropped 4; count of bases not matched to a gene: 3. This CDR3 has 16 amino acids. Germline assignment: CDR1 MNHNS and CDR2 SASEGT. For the CDR3, the DNA is TGTGCCAGCAGTGAACTAGCGGGGGGGCTGTACAATGAGCAGTTCTTC. It yields the protein CASSELAGGLYNEQFF.

The V gene is TRBV28, the J gene TRBJ1-6; 7 bases line up with TRBD1. Germline V gene data show CDR1 as MDHEN and CDR2 as SYDVKM. This CDR3 region has 14 residues. Trimming at V came to 7 bases and at J to 7 bases, leaving 7 bases not matched to a gene. For the CDR3, the DNA is TGTGCCAGCACCAAGGACAGGTCGAATTCACCCCTCCACTTT. This gives the protein CASTKDRSNSPLHF.

The chain employs TRBV5-4 and TRBJ2-5, with TRBD2 identical over 7 bases. CDR3 size: 13 residues. Germline V gives CDR1 SGHNT, CDR2 YYREEE (reference sequence). Trimming took 5 bases from V and 1 from J; bases not matched to a gene: 2. CDR3 sequence: CASSGTTQETQYF. Written as DNA, the CDR3 is TGTGCCAGCAGTGGGACTACCCAAGAGACCCAGTACTTC.

The chain is built from TRBV30 and TRBJ2-2, with D possibly matching TRBD2 (5 bases). Deletions cut 2 bases from V and 6 bases from J, with 7 bases between. CDR1 and CDR2 (germline): GTSNPN, SVGIG (reference sequence). This CDR3 comprises 12 residues. Written as DNA, the CDR3 is TGTGCCTGGAGTCCCGGGGCCGGGGAGCTGTTTTTT. Translation: CAWSPGAGELFF.

Here the CDR3 DNA reads TGTGCCAGCAGCTTAGTCAGACTAGCGGGAGCTGGGGCCAACGTCCTGACTTTC. Its translation: CASSLVRLAGAGANVLTF. The chain uses TRBV7-2 and TRBJ2-6; 12 bases match TRBD2. CDR1 and CDR2 (germline): SGHTA, FQGNSA. Trimming at V came to 1 base and at J to 2 bases, leaving 3 bases not matched to a gene. CDR3 length: 18 amino acids.

The chain employs TRBV30 and TRBJ2-2; TRBD1 matches 9 bases. Germline V gives CDR1 GTSNPN, CDR2 SVGIG (reference sequence). The CDR3 is 16 residues long. V lost 4 bases, J lost 6 bases, and 12 bases stayed unmatched. In nucleotides, the CDR3 is TGTGCCTGGATTCCTCTTAGGGACAGGGAATCCGGGGAGCTGTTTTTT. This encodes CAWIPLRDRESGELFF. The full variable domain, its missing parts supplied by reference TRBV30 and TRBJ2-2, is SQTIHQWPATLVQPVGSPLSLECTVEGTSNPNLYWYRQAAGRGLQLLFYSVGIGQISSEVPQNLSASRPQDRQFILSSKKLLLSDSGFYLCAWIPLRDRESGELFFGEGSRLTVL.

This clone has just one count. This chain uses TRBV15 with TRBJ2-7, with 9 bases identical to TRBD1. There are 14 residues in the CDR3. V lost 1 base, J lost 3 bases, and 1 base stayed unmatched. Germline V lookup: CDR1 LNHNV, CDR2 YYDKDF (reference sequence). The CDR3 loop is CATSRGQGGYEQYF. CDR3 coding DNA: TGTGCCACCAGCAGAGGACAGGGGGGCTACGAGCAGTACTTC.